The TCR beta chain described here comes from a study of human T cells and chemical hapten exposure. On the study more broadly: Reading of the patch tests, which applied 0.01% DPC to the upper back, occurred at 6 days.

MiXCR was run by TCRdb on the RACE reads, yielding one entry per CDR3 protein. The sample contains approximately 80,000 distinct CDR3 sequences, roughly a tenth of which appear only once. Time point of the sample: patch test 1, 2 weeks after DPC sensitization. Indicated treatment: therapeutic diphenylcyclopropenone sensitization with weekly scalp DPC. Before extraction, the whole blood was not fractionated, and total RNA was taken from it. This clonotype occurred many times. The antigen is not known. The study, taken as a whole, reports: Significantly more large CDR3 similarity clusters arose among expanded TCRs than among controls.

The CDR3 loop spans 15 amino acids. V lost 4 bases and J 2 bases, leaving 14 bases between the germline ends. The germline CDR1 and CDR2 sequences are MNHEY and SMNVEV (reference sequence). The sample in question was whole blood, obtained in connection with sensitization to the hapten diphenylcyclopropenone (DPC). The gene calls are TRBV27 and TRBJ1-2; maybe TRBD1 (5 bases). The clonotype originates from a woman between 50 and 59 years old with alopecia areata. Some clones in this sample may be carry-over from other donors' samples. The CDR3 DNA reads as TGTGCCAGCAGTTCCTTGAAGGGGCCGAACTATGGCTACACCTTC. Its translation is CASSSLKGPNYGYTF.